The 3 T cell receptor beta chains below were found in one sample sequenced in a study of blood T cell repertoires in COVID-19. Method: immunoSEQ multiplex PCR; TCRdb's copy keeps in-frame clones and lacks some. The data show about 70,000 clones, with 79% seen just once and 5.5% to 7% held by the top ten. Sequencing input: peripheral blood. The receptors derive from a woman in her fifties or sixties with acute or convalescent COVID-19.

The J gene is TRBJ2-7, the V gene TRBV6-2 or TRBV6-3, with 7 bases fitting TRBD1. Germline lookup yields CDR1 MNHEY and CDR2 SVGEGT. The V gene end was trimmed by 0 bases and the J gene end by 3 bases; junction bases not matched to a gene: 8. This CDR3 is 16 amino acids long. The CDR3 sequence is CASSYSTGSSLYEQYF. The CDR3 DNA is TGTGCCAGCAGTTACTCGACAGGGTCTTCTCTCTACGAGCAGTACTTC.

The rearrangement uses TRBV7-3 and TRBJ2-1; 9 bases agree with TRBD2. Trimming cost V 1 base and J 3 bases; bases outside gene matches: 1. Per germline, CDR1 SGHTA and CDR2 FQGTGA. The CDR3 totals 15 residues. CDR3 sequence reads: CASSLSGGVYNEQFF. Written as DNA, the CDR3 is TGTGCCAGCAGCTTAAGCGGGGGGGTCTACAATGAGCAGTTCTTC.

The genes are TRBV7-2 and TRBJ2-5; 7 nucleotides match TRBD2. Trimming removed 10 bases from V and 7 bases from J; junction bases left unmatched: 15. CDR3 length: 14 amino acids. In germline, CDR1 is SGHTA, CDR2 FQGNSA. The CDR3 coding sequence is TGTGCCATCAATAACCGAGCCGCGGGGGTGACCCAGTACTTC. Its translation is CAINNRAAGVTQYF.